Listed below are T cell receptor beta chains from one sample, sequenced in a study of PD-1 blockade in classical Hodgkin lymphoma. Some clones are missing from TCRdb's copy, which holds only in-frame ones; the method was immunoSEQ multiplex PCR. This sample yields tens of thousands of clones, of which around 71% are seen a single time; 3.5% to 4% belongs to the top ten. Sequencing used peripheral blood mononuclear cells (PBMCs), obtained before the second cycle of nivolumab. Receptors were obtained from a human donor with classical Hodgkin lymphoma. The CDR3 runs from the conserved cysteine through the conserved F or W. Each record gives: clone size, J gene, D gene, V gene, CDR3 protein, CDR3 DNA. D genes are given only for firm matches. Only part of the rows carry a size: once, few, many, or a class if the clone is expanded.

- TRBJ1-3 - TRBV7-2 CASSLGGKGTGNTIYF TGTGCCAGCAGCTTAGGGGGAAAGGGAACTGGAAACACCATATATTTT
once TRBJ2-7 TRBD2 TRBV27 CASSSPSSGSSYEQYF TGTGCCAGCAGTTCTCCATCTAGCGGGAGCTCCTACGAGCAGTACTTC
- TRBJ2-1 - TRBV5-1 CASSLNWGRNHEQFF TGCGCCAGCAGCCTTAACTGGGGGCGCAATCATGAGCAGTTCTTC
- TRBJ2-2 - TRBV28 CASSLGGRGELFF TGTGCCAGCAGTTTAGGGGGGCGCGGGGAGCTGTTTTTT
few TRBJ2-5 - TRBV27 CASGGETQYF TGTGCCAGCGGCGGGGAGACCCAGTACTTC
once TRBJ2-5 TRBD2 TRBV5-4 CASSSVAGGKETQYF TGTGCCAGCAGCTCAGTAGCGGGAGGAAAAGAGACCCAGTACTTC
- TRBJ1-5 - TRBV7-8 CASSLSGVDQPQHF TGTGCCAGCAGCTTATCTGGGGTTGATCAGCCCCAGCATTTT
- TRBJ2-2 - TRBV7-2 CASSLAVGDTGELFF TGTGCCAGCAGCTTAGCGGTTGGGGACACCGGGGAGCTGTTTTTT
once TRBJ1-5 - TRBV28 CASRQGGFNQPQHF TGTGCCAGCAGGCAAGGGGGGTTCAATCAGCCCCAGCATTTT
- TRBJ1-5 TRBD1 TRBV27 CASTTQGLEPQHF TGTGCCAGCACTACACAGGGGTTGGAGCCCCAGCATTTT
- TRBJ2-5 TRBD2 TRBV4-3 CASSQAGGPGETQYF TGCGCCAGCAGCCAAGCGGGAGGGCCTGGGGAGACCCAGTACTTC
- TRBJ1-2 - TRBV27 CASSSRRGNGYTF TGTGCCAGCAGTTCCCGGCGGGGAAATGGCTACACCTTC
- TRBJ2-5 - TRBV18 CASSPAETQYF TGTGCCAGCTCACCAGCGGAGACCCAGTACTTC
- TRBJ1-2 - TRBV19 CASSPERRNHGYTF TGTGCCAGTAGTCCGGAAAGACGGAATCATGGCTACACCTTC
few TRBJ2-7 - TRBV15 CATSRDPGAYEQYF TGTGCCACCAGCAGAGATCCGGGGGCCTACGAGCAGTACTTC
- TRBJ2-3 TRBD1 TRBV9 CASSGQGGDTQYF TGTGCCAGCAGTGGACAGGGGGGCGATACGCAGTATTTT
few TRBJ2-1 - TRBV4-1 CASKGTTAGEQFF TGCGCCAGCAAGGGAACTACGGCGGGTGAGCAGTTCTTC
- TRBJ1-1 - TRBV19 CASSRGQMNTEAFF TGTGCCAGTAGTAGGGGGCAGATGAACACTGAAGCTTTCTTT
- TRBJ1-5 - TRBV15 CATSTYRQGNQPQHF TGTGCCACCAGCACTTACCGACAGGGCAATCAGCCCCAGCATTTT
- TRBJ1-1 - TRBV27 CASSFSGLGTEAFF TGTGCCAGCAGTTTTTCCGGGTTGGGCACTGAAGCTTTCTTT
once TRBJ1-3 - TRBV6-1 CASSEATGLSSGNTIYF TGTGCCAGCAGTGAGGCTACAGGGTTGAGCTCTGGAAACACCATATATTTT
- TRBJ1-1 TRBD1 TRBV11-2 CASRRTTTQGRWNTEAFF TGTGCCAGCAGACGTACTACCACACAGGGGAGATGGAACACTGAAGCTTTCTTT
once TRBJ2-5 - TRBV10-2 CASSESIGSWEETQYF TGCGCCAGCAGTGAGTCGATTGGTTCGTGGGAGGAGACCCAGTACTTC
few TRBJ2-7 - TRBV18 CASSPGTQGYEQYF TGTGCCAGCTCACCAGGGACTCAGGGCTACGAGCAGTACTTC
- TRBJ2-1 - TRBV6-5 CASSSGRAPYNEQFF TGTGCCAGCAGTTCGGGCAGGGCCCCCTACAATGAGCAGTTCTTC
- TRBJ1-5 TRBD1 TRBV11-2 CASSLDSGGRQPQHF TGTGCCAGCAGCTTAGATTCAGGGGGCCGGCAGCCCCAGCATTTT
- TRBJ1-2 - TRBV2 CASSDGSGGNYGYTF TGTGCCAGCAGTGACGGTTCGGGGGGGAACTATGGCTACACCTTC
- TRBJ1-4 TRBD1 TRBV11-2 CASSGRTGANEKLFF TGTGCCAGCAGCGGACGGACAGGGGCTAATGAAAAACTGTTTTTT
- TRBJ2-1 TRBD2 TRBV10-3 CAIRREGSYNEQFF TGTGCCATCAGGCGGGAGGGCTCCTACAATGAGCAGTTCTTC
- TRBJ2-3 TRBD2 TRBV28 CASKVQSGRDTQYF TGTGCCAGCAAGGTGCAGAGCGGGAGGGATACGCAGTATTTT
medium-sized TRBJ1-3 - TRBV9 CASSVGDMNGNTIYF TGTGCCAGCAGCGTCGGGGACATGAATGGAAACACCATATATTTT
- TRBJ2-7 - TRBV6-5 CASRPGGLTYEQYF TGTGCCAGCAGACCAGGGGGACTGACCTACGAGCAGTACTTC
- TRBJ2-7 - TRBV18 CASSRDSAEQYF TGTGCCAGCTCACGGGACTCCGCGGAGCAGTACTTC
- TRBJ1-2 TRBD1 TRBV5-6 CASTNGQGATGYTF TGTGCCAGCACCAATGGACAGGGGGCGACTGGCTACACCTTC
few TRBJ1-4 TRBD1 TRBV10-3 CAISEGGGEEKLFF TGTGCCATCAGTGAAGGAGGGGGCGAGGAAAAACTGTTTTTT
- TRBJ2-7 - TRBV28 CASSLYRTAVTYEQYF TGTGCCAGCAGTTTATATAGGACAGCGGTAACCTACGAGCAGTACTTC
- TRBJ2-1 TRBD2 TRBV9 CASSVGASGTLREQFF TGTGCCAGCAGCGTAGGGGCTAGCGGGACCCTAAGAGAGCAGTTCTTC
- TRBJ2-7 TRBD2 TRBV4-2 CASSQVRRSGGNAYEQYF TGTGCCAGCAGCCAAGTTAGAAGGTCGGGGGGAAACGCCTACGAGCAGTACTTC
- TRBJ1-1 TRBD1 TRBV30 CAYWEGAGEAFF TGTGCCTACTGGGAGGGGGCCGGTGAAGCTTTCTTT